This is a list of T cell receptor beta chains from one sample in a study of PD-L1 blockade in urothelial cancer. This table comes from immunoSEQ multiplex PCR, and its TCRdb copy is limited to in-frame clones, with some not included. The profile shows 35,000 to 40,000 clones, around 82% of them singletons. The starting material was PBMCs, obtained around atezolizumab (anti-PD-L1) treatment. The receptors stem from a man aged 55 to 70 with urothelial cancer. CDR3s include the opening cysteine and the closing phenylalanine or tryptophan. A D gene is named only where the DNA matches it firmly. Rows may omit the clone size; those that give it use once, few, many or a size class.

J: TRBJ1-4; size: NA; V: TRBV30; D: TRBD1; DNA: TGTGCCTGGAGTGTATCAAACGACTGGACAGGGGAGGGGGCAACTAATGAAAAACTGTTTTTT; CDR3: CAWSVSNDWTGEGATNEKLFF
J: TRBJ2-5; size: few; V: TRBV27; D: NA; DNA: TGTGCCAGCTCGATACAAGGCCGTAGCGCCCAGTACTTC; CDR3: CASSIQGRSAQYF
J: TRBJ2-5; size: NA; V: TRBV9; D: TRBD2; DNA: TGTGCCAGCAGCGTAGGTGTTTACGGGGGGGGAGAGACCCAGTACTTC; CDR3: CASSVGVYGGGETQYF
J: TRBJ2-2; size: NA; V: TRBV18; D: TRBD1; DNA: TGTGCCAGCTCACCACAGGGGGCTGACGGGGAGCTGTTTTTT; CDR3: CASSPQGADGELFF
J: TRBJ2-1; size: NA; V: TRBV5-1; D: NA; DNA: TGCGCCAGCACCCTGGGAGATGAGCAGTTCTTC; CDR3: CASTLGDEQFF
J: TRBJ2-3; size: NA; V: TRBV7-6; D: TRBD2; DNA: TGTGCCAGCAGGCCGGGGGAGGGCCAAGGCACAGATACGCAGTATTTT; CDR3: CASRPGEGQGTDTQYF
J: TRBJ2-6; size: NA; V: TRBV19; D: NA; DNA: TGTGCCAGTAGTCTTTTCGGTGGGGCCCGCTCTGGGGCCAACGTCCTGACTTTC; CDR3: CASSLFGGARSGANVLTF
J: TRBJ2-5; size: NA; V: TRBV25-1; D: TRBD2; DNA: TGTGCCAGCAGAGGCGGGGGGCGAGAGACCCAGTACTTC; CDR3: CASRGGGRETQYF
J: TRBJ2-7; size: NA; V: TRBV7-2; D: TRBD2; DNA: TGTGCCAGCAGCTTAGGGAGCGGGGGGGCCTACGAGCAGTACTTC; CDR3: CASSLGSGGAYEQYF
J: TRBJ2-5; size: NA; V: TRBV9; D: NA; DNA: TGTGCCAGCGGGGGGGCCAGGGCAGAGACCCAGTACTTC; CDR3: CASGGARAETQYF
J: TRBJ2-1; size: few; V: TRBV5-1; D: TRBD1; DNA: TGCGCCAGCAGCTTAAATCCGGGACAGAACAATGAGCAGTTCTTC; CDR3: CASSLNPGQNNEQFF